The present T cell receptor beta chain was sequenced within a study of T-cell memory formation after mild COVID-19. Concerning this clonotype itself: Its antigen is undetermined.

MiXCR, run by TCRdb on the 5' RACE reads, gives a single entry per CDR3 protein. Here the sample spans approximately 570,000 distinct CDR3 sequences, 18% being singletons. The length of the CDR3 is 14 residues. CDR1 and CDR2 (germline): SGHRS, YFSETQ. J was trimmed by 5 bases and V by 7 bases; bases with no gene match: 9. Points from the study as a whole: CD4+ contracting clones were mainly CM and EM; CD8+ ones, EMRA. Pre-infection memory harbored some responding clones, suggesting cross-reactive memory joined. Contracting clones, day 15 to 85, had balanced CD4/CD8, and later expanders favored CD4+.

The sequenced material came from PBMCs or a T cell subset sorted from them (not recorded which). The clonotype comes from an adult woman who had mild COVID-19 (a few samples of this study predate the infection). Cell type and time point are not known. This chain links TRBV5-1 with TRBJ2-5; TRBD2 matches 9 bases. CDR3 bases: TGCGCCAGCGGTGATAGCGGGGGTGGGGAGACCCAGTACTTC. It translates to CASGDSGGGETQYF.